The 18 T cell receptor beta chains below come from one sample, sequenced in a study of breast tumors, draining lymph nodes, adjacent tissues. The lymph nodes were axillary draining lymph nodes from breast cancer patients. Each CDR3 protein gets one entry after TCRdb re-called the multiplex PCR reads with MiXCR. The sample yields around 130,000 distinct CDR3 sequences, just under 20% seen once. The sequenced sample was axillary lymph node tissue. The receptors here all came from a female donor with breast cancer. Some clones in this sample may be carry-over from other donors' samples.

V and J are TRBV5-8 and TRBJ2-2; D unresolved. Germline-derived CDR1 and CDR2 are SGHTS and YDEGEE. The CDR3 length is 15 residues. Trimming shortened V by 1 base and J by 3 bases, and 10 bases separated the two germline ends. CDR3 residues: CASSLLDGDTGELFF. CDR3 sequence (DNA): TGTGCCAGCAGCTTGCTCGATGGGGACACCGGGGAGCTGTTTTTT. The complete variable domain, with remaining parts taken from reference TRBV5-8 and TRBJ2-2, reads EAGVTQSPTHLIKTRGQQATLRCSPISGHTSVYWYQQALGLGLQFLLWYDEGEERNRGNFPPRFSGRQFPNYSSELNVNALELEDSALYLCASSLLDGDTGELFFGEGSRLTVL.

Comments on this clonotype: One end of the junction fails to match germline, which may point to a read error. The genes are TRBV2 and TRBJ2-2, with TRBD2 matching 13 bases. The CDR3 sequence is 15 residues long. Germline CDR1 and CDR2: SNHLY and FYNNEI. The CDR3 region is CASSLGLAGTGELSF. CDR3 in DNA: TGTGCCAGCAGTTTGGGACTAGCGGGGACCGGGGAGCTGTCTTTT.

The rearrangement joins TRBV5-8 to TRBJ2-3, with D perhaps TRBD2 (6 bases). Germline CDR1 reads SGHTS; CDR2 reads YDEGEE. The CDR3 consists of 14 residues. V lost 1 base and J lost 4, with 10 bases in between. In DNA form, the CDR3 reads TGTGCCAGCAGCTTGTTGCGGGGAGCAGATACGCAGTATTTT. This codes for CASSLLRGADTQYF.

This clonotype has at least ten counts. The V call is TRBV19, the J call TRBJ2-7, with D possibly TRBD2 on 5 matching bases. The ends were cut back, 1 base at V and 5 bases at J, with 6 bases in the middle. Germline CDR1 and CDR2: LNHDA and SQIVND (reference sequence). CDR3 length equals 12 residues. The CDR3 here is CASSIAGDEQYF. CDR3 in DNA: TGTGCCAGTAGTATAGCCGGGGACGAGCAGTACTTC.

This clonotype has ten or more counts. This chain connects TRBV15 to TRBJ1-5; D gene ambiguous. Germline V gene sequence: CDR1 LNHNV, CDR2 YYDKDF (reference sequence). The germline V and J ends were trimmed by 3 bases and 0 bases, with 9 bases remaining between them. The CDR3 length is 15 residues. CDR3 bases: TGTGCCACCAGCAGTGAAGGTTATAGCAATCAGCCCCAGCATTTT. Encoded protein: CATSSEGYSNQPQHF.

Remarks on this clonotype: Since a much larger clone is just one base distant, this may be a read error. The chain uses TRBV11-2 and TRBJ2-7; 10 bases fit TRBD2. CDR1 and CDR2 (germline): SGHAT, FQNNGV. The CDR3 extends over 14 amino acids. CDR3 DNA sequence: TGTGCCGGCAGCCGTTCTAGCGGGGGTTACGAGCAGTACTTC. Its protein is CAGSRSSGGYEQYF.

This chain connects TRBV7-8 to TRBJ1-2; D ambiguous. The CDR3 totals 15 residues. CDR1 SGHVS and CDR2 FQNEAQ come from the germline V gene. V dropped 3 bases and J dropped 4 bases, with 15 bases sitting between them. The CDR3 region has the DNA TGTGCCAGCAGCTTCGCCGGCACGGGAATCTATGGCTACACCTTC. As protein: CASSFAGTGIYGYTF.

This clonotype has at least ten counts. The CDR3 DNA is TGTGCCAGTAGTATGGGACTACTGTACAATGAGCAGTTCTTC. Its protein product is CASSMGLLYNEQFF. V and J are TRBV19 and TRBJ2-1; 7 bases map to TRBD2. The trim removed 3 bases at V and 4 bases at J, leaving 3 bases unmatched. The germline CDR1 and CDR2 sequences are LNHDA and SQIVND (reference sequence). There are 14 residues in the CDR3.

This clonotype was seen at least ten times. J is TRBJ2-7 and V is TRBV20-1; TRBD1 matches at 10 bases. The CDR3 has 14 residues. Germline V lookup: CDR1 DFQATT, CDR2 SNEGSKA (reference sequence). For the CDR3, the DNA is TGCAGCTTGGGAGACAGGGGGCCCCCCGTCGGGCAGTACTTC. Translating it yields CSLGDRGPPVGQYF.

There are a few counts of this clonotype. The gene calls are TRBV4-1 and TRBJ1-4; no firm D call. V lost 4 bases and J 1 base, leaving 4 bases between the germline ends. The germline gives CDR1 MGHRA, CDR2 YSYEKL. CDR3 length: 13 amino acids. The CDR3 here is CASSRETNEKLFF. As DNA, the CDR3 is TGCGCCAGCAGCCGCGAAACTAATGAAAAACTGTTTTTT.

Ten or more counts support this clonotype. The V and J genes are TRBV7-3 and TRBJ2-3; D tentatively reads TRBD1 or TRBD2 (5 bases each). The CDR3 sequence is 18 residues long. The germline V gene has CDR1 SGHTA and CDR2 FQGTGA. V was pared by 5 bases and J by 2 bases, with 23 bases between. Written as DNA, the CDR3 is TGTGCCAGCAGCCCCGTCTCGGTCGGGGTGGGGGTCACAGATACGCAGTATTTT. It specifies CASSPVSVGVGVTDTQYF.

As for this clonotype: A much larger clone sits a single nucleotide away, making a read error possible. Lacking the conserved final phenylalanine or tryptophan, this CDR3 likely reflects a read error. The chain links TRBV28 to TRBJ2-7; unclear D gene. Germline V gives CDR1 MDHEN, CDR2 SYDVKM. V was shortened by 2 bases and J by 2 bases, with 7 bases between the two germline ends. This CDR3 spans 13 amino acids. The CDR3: CASSLTGAYEQYL. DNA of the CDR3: TGTGCCAGCAGTTTAACTGGTGCCTACGAGCAGTACCTC.

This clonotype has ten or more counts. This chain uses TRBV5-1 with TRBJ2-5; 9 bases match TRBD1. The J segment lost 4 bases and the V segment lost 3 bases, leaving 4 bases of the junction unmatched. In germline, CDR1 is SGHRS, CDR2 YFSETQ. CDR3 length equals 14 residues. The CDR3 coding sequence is TGCGCCAGCAGCTGGGGGACAGGGCGAGAGACCCAGTACTTC. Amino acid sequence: CASSWGTGRETQYF.

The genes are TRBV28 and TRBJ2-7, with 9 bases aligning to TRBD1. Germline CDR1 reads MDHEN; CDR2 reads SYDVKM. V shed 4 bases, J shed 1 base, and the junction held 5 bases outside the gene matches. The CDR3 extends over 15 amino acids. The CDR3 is CASSSSGTGSYEQYF. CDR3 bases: TGTGCCAGCAGTTCATCCGGGACAGGGTCCTACGAGCAGTACTTC.

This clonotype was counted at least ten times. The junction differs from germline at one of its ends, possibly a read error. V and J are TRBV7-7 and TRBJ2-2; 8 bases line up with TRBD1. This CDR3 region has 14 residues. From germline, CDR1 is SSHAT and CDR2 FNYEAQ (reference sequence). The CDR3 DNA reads TGTGCTAGCAGCTTACCGGACAGGGCCGGGGAGCTGTTTTTT. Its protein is CASSLPDRAGELFF.

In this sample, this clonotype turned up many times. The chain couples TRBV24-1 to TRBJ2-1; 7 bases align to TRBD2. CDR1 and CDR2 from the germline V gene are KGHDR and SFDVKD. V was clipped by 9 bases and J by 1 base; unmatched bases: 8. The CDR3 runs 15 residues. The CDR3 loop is CATESGGGSYNEQFF. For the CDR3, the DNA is TGTGCCACCGAATCGGGAGGCGGATCCTACAATGAGCAGTTCTTC.

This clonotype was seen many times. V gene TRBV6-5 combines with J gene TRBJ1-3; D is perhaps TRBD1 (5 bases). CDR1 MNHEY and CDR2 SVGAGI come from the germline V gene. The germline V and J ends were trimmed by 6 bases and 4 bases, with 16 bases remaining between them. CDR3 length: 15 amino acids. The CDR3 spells CASRDQGVGGNTIYF. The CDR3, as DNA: TGTGCCAGCAGGGACCAGGGAGTAGGCGGAAACACCATATATTTT.

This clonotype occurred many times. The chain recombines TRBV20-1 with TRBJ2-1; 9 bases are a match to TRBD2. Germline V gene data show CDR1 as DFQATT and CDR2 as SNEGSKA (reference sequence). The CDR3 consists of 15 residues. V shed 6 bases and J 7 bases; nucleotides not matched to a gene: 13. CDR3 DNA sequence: TGCAGTGCATCTAGTGAGGCGGGGGGGAGAAATGAGCAGTTCTTC. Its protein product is CSASSEAGGRNEQFF.